This T cell receptor beta chain came from a study of T cell responses to AZD1222 COVID-19 vaccine. Turning to the study itself: Pooled samples include second doses given at about 4 or 12 weeks. General study results and limits: Distributed over spike, vaccine-associated CD4 TCRs predominated at 160-218 and 743-854. Scientists sampled the repertoires only once the peak T cell response had passed. White British people made up most donors, females outnumbered males, and clonal diversity was possibly underestimated.

The CDR3 extends over 14 amino acids. Deletions cut 3 bases from V and 2 bases from J, with 7 bases between. Looked up from germline, CDR1 is KGHSH and CDR2 is LQKENI. Assay used: immunoSEQ multiplex PCR; TCRdb lists only in-frame clones, some missing. Of 140,000 to 150,000 clones detected, 80% to 90% appear once; the ten largest clones hold about 5%. Comment on this clone: Antigen unknown.

The gene calls are TRBV18 and TRBJ2-2; no reliable D call. The sequence derives from an adult in good health. Here the sequenced sample was peripheral blood, taken on day 0 of AZD1222 vaccination. The DNA for the CDR3 is TGTGCCAGCTCACCCGGGCCAAACACCGGGGAGCTGTTTTTT. Its protein product is CASSPGPNTGELFF.